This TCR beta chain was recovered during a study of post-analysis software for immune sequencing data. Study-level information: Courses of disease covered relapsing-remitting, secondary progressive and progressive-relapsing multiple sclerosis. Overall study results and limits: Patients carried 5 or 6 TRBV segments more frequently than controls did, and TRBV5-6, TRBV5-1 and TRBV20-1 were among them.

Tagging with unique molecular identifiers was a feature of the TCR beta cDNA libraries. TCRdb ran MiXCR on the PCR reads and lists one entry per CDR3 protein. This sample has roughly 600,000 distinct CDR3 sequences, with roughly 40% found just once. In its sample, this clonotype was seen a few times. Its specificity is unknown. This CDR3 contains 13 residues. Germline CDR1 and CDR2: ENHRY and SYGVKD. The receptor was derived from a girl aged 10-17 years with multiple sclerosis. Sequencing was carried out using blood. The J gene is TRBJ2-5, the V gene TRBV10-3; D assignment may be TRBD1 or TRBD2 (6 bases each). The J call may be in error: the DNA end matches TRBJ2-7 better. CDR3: CAIRGEGGNEQYF. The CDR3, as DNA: TGTGCCATCCGGGGCGAGGGGGGTAACGAGCAGTACTTC.